The rows below give T cell receptor beta chains drawn from one sample of a study of T cells in Graves' hyperthyroidism and ophthalmopathy. MiXCR was run by TCRdb on the multiplex PCR reads, yielding one entry per CDR3 protein. The sample has 92,000 or so distinct CDR3 sequences, about 51% seen once. Sequencing input: blood. Source of these receptors: a woman between 35 and 50 years old with Graves' hyperthyroidism. CDR3s include the opening cysteine and the closing phenylalanine or tryptophan.

>TRBV28
CASSQTSSETQYF
>TRBV7-3
CASSFQRNTEAFF
>TRBV20-1
CSARATARSSGNTIYF
>TRBV30
CAWSVYGQPQHF
>TRBV6-1
CASLAGGYTF
>TRBV7-9
CASSPRDTSNYGYTF
>TRBV10-3
CAISVGIGSAGYTIYF
>TRBV24-1
CATSDPRQDSYEQYF
>TRBV7-2
CVSSLGSSGGYEQYF
>TRBV7-8
CASSSSGTGGETQYF